A selection of T cell receptor beta chains follows, all from one sample in a study of human T cells and chemical hapten exposure. TCRdb used MiXCR to reprocess the RACE reads, holding one entry per CDR3 protein. Of 75,000 to 95,000 distinct CDR3 sequences detected, around 10% appear once; the ten largest clones hold over 2%. The sample here was whole blood, taken in connection with sensitization to the hapten diphenylcyclopropenone (DPC). All receptors derive from a man aged 40-55 years with alopecia areata. Some clones in this sample may be carry-over from other donors' samples. CDR3s include the opening cysteine and the closing phenylalanine or tryptophan. D genes are given only for firm matches. Expanded clones get a size class; other rows say once, few or many, or leave the size out.

>TRBV25-1|TRBJ2-7|-|few
TGTGCCAGCAGTGCTAAGGGGACCTCCTACGAGCAGTACTTC
CASSAKGTSYEQYF
>TRBV3-1|TRBJ2-5|TRBD2|-
TGTGCCAGCAGACTAGCGGGAGTTCCAGAGACCCAGTACTTC
CASRLAGVPETQYF
>TRBV20-1|TRBJ2-3|-|-
TGCAGTGCGCTTGGCGGAAACACAGATACGCAGTATTTT
CSALGGNTDTQYF
>TRBV7-2|TRBJ1-5|-|many
TGTGCCAGCAGCTTAGAAGGGGGAAACAATCAGCCCCAGCATTTT
CASSLEGGNNQPQHF
>TRBV28|TRBJ2-2|TRBD2|-
TGTGCCAGCAGTTCTAGCGGGAGTGGGGAGCTGTTTTTT
CASSSSGSGELFF
>TRBV13|TRBJ2-1|TRBD2|-
TGTGCCAGCAGCGGACTAGCGGGCCTAGCGGGATATGAGCAGTTCTTC
CASSGLAGLAGYEQFF
>TRBV14|TRBJ2-3|-|-
TGTGCCAGCAGCCAAGAGGAGTTGTGGGGGATCACAGATACGCAGTATTTT
CASSQEELWGITDTQYF
>TRBV29-1|TRBJ2-3|TRBD1|-
TGCAGCGTTGATCAGTGGAGGGACAGGGACACAGATACGCAGTATTTT
CSVDQWRDRDTDTQYF
>TRBV5-1|TRBJ2-3|TRBD2|few
TGCGCCAGCAGCATCAATCTAGCGGGAGGGGCCGCAGATACGCAGTATTTT
CASSINLAGGAADTQYF
>TRBV21-1|TRBJ1-5|-|many
TGTGCCCCCTTTCGGGGGGCGGTGGGGCCGAGCAATCAGCCCCAGCATTTT
CAPFRGAVGPSNQPQHF
>TRBV29-1|TRBJ1-2|-|many
TGCAGCGTTGAAACGGGACGAGACTACACCTTC
CSVETGRDYTF